The 14 T cell receptor beta chains below all came from one sample that was sequenced in a study of human T cells and chemical hapten exposure. Time point here: pre-sensitization, week 0. Treatment here: therapeutic diphenylcyclopropenone sensitization with weekly scalp DPC. TCRdb re-called the RACE reads with MiXCR, one entry per CDR3 protein. Of 84,000 or so distinct CDR3 sequences in the sample, roughly 8.5% were seen once. Sample: whole blood, taken in connection with sensitization to the hapten diphenylcyclopropenone (DPC). These receptors were taken from a man in his forties with alopecia areata. Some clones in this sample may be carry-over from other donors' samples.

In its sample, this clonotype was seen many times. The chain uses TRBV20-1 and TRBJ2-3, with a weak D call TRBD2 (6 bases). Germline V gene sequence: CDR1 DFQATT, CDR2 SNEGSKA (reference sequence). V lost 5 bases to trimming and J lost 5 bases, with 17 bases between them. CDR3 length: 14 residues. CDR3 in DNA: TGCAGTGCTCCCAGGTTGGGCGGGAAAGATACGCAGTATTTT. Its protein product is CSAPRLGGKDTQYF.

Worth noting for this clonotype: One end of the junction varies from germline; a read error may be responsible. The rearrangement joins TRBV7-2 to TRBJ2-7; D is ambiguous. The CDR3 length is 13 residues. The germline gives CDR1 SGHTA, CDR2 FQGNSA. The CDR3 here is CASSSGPAREKYF. The CDR3 DNA is TGTGCCAGCAGCTCTGGACCAGCACGCGAGAAGTACTTC.

This clonotype has a count of ten or more. The chain uses TRBV12-3 or TRBV12-4 and TRBJ2-7; a possible D gene is TRBD1 (5 bases). This CDR3 is 12 amino acids long. V lost 8 bases, J lost 5 bases, and 13 bases lay in between. The CDR3 sequence is CASARVPDEQYF. The CDR3, as DNA: TGTGCCAGCGCCAGGGTACCTGACGAGCAGTACTTC.

This clonotype was counted many times. The rearrangement links TRBV12-3 or TRBV12-4 to TRBJ1-1; the D gene is possibly TRBD1 (6 bases). V shed 5 bases and J shed 5 bases, with 12 bases lying between them. The CDR3 totals 13 residues. CDR3: CASSPRGGTEAFF. CDR3 nucleotides: TGTGCCAGCAGTCCCAGGGGAGGGACTGAAGCTTTCTTT.

The rearrangement uses TRBV11-2 and TRBJ2-7, with 12 bases matching TRBD2. Trimming removed 4 bases from V and 4 bases from J; junction bases left unmatched: 11. There are 17 residues in the CDR3. Germline V lookup: CDR1 SGHAT, CDR2 FQNNGV. In nucleotides, the CDR3 is TGTGCCAGCAGCTCCTTACGACTAGCGGGAGATAGGTACGAGCAGTACTTC. This gives the protein CASSSLRLAGDRYEQYF. Together with reference TRBV11-2 and TRBJ2-7, the CDR3 gives the full variable domain: EAGVAQSPRYKIIEKRQSVAFWCNPISGHATLYWYQQILGQGPKLLIQFQNNGVVDDSQLPKDRFSAERLKGVDSTLKIQPAKLEDSAVYLCASSSLRLAGDRYEQYFGPGTRLTVT.

The sample holds a few counts of this clonotype. The chain combines TRBV4-3 with TRBJ2-1; 9 bases fit TRBD2. CDR1 and CDR2 (germline): LGHNA, YSLEER. V shed 0 bases, J shed 8 bases, and the junction held 17 bases outside the gene matches. This CDR3 contains 19 residues. The CDR3 nucleotides read TGCGCCAGCAGCCAAGACGGTCCCACTAGGGCGGGAGGGGGCTATGAGCAGTTCTTC. Its protein product is CASSQDGPTRAGGGYEQFF.

This sequence joins TRBV20-1 and TRBJ2-3; 9 nucleotides line up with TRBD1. V dropped 4 bases and J dropped 3; count of bases not matched to a gene: 5. The CDR3 sequence is 14 residues long. Germline-derived CDR1 and CDR2 are DFQATT and SNEGSKA (reference sequence). In nucleotides, the CDR3 is TGCAGTGCTACCGGGACAGGGAGGACAGATACGCAGTATTTT. Translation gives CSATGTGRTDTQYF.

The chain joins TRBV28 to TRBJ2-7, with TRBD1 identical over 9 bases. The trim removed 4 bases at V and 2 bases at J, leaving 12 bases unmatched. CDR1 and CDR2 (germline): MDHEN, SYDVKM. There are 17 residues in the CDR3. The CDR3 nucleotides are TGTGCCAGCAGTTCCCCCCCCGGACAGGGGCGGACCTACGAGCAGTACTTC. The encoded protein is CASSSPPGQGRTYEQYF.

A note on this clonotype: A junction end diverges from the germline sequence, so it may reflect a read error. This chain joins TRBV29-1 and TRBJ2-5, with D possibly being TRBD2 (5 bases). From germline, CDR1 is SQVTM and CDR2 ANQGSEA. The CDR3 length is 13 residues. The CDR3 is CSAEDYDQETQYF. The CDR3 DNA follows: TGCAGCGCTGAAGACTACGACCAAGAGACCCAGTACTTC. The entire variable domain, with the rest obtained from reference TRBV29-1 and TRBJ2-5, is as follows: SAVISQKPSRDICQRGTSLTIQCQVDSQVTMMFWYRQQPGQSLTLIATANQGSEATYESGFVIDKFPISRPNLTFSTLTVSNMSPEDSSIYLCSAEDYDQETQYFGPGTRLLVL.

This clonotype was counted a few times. The chain joins TRBV6-5 to TRBJ2-1; TRBD1 agrees at 7 bases. Unmatched junction bases numbered 17, after V lost 7 bases and J lost 5 bases. Germline CDR1 MNHEY, CDR2 SVGAGI. There are 17 residues in the CDR3. CDR3 sequence: CASITRGRQGQNNEQFF. CDR3 sequence (DNA): TGTGCCAGCATCACGAGGGGACGACAGGGACAGAACAATGAGCAGTTCTTC.

The table lists this clonotype with a few counts. The CDR3 does not close with the conserved phenylalanine or tryptophan, likely indicating a read error. V gene TRBV5-1 combines with J gene TRBJ2-3, with D possibly TRBD2 on 5 matching bases. From germline, CDR1 is SGHRS and CDR2 YFSETQ. V was cut by 7 bases and J by 4 bases, with 13 bases left in between. The CDR3 has 13 residues. The CDR3 nucleotides read TGCGCCAGCTCGGCCAGCGGAGCAGATACGCAGTATCTT. Translation: CASSASGADTQYL.

This clonotype has more than one count but fewer than ten. The V gene is TRBV6-2 or TRBV6-3, the J gene TRBJ2-1, with 11 bases matching TRBD2. The CDR3 is made up of 17 amino acids. The trim removed 6 bases at V and 5 bases at J, leaving 12 bases unmatched. Germline CDR1 and CDR2: MNHEY and SVGEGT. This chain's CDR3 is CASRGQPSGRPNNEQFF. DNA for the CDR3: TGTGCCAGCAGAGGCCAACCTAGCGGGAGGCCCAACAATGAGCAGTTCTTC.

This clonotype was counted between two and nine times. V is TRBV11-2 and J is TRBJ1-5; TRBD1 aligns across 7 bases. The V gene's germline CDR1 is SGHAT and CDR2 FQNNGV. This CDR3 spans 15 amino acids. V trimming: 5 bases; J trimming: 9 bases; junction bases outside the gene matches: 13. The CDR3 loop reads CASSPGQPGLGPQHF. CDR3 DNA: TGTGCCAGCAGCCCGGGACAGCCGGGTCTCGGGCCCCAGCATTTT.

This clonotype was observed a handful of times. V gene TRBV7-2 combines with J gene TRBJ2-7, with TRBD2 as a possible D gene (6 bases). CDR1 and CDR2 from the germline V gene are SGHTA and FQGNSA. The germline V and J ends were trimmed by 1 base and 7 bases, with 11 bases remaining between them. CDR3 length: 13 amino acids. Here the CDR3 DNA reads TGTGCCAGCAGCTTAGGCTACGCGGGGGAGCAGTACGTC. Amino acid sequence: CASSLGYAGEQYV.